This is a list of T cell receptor beta chains from one sample in a study of blood T cell repertoires in COVID-19. Assay used: immunoSEQ multiplex PCR; TCRdb lists only in-frame clones, some missing. The repertoire holds about 74,000 clones, with more than 75% as singletons. The sequenced sample was peripheral blood. The receptors were gathered from a human donor in a cohort sampled during active COVID-19. Each CDR3 is given without its conserved first and last residue. A clone size is listed for some rows: how often the clone was seen (once, few, many), or a class if it is expanded.

size	length	V	CDR3
NA	13	TRBV7-2	ASSLVARDSYEQY
NA	16	TRBV3-1/TRBV3-2	ASSQVWPASGRSDTQY
NA	12	TRBV30	AWRLVGNTGELF
once	15	TRBV20-1	SASRTQGANPSYEQY
NA	12	TRBV29-1	SVEEGDRSDTQY
NA	12	TRBV6-6	ASSYGLANNEQF
few	13	TRBV4-1	ASSLRDRGLEKLF
NA	13	TRBV10-3	AISESGTAGNTIY
NA	13	TRBV10-1	ASRRDRGPGNTIY
NA	14	TRBV4-1	ASSQEDWSNTGELF
NA	11	TRBV24-1	ATSDSTVNGYT
NA	11	TRBV11-3	ASSPGTGDEQY
NA	12	TRBV5-4	ASSSLQGSYEQY
NA	9	TRBV12-3/TRBV12-4	ASGVYTEAF
NA	13	TRBV5-1	ASSLEGGEAETQY
NA	11	TRBV7-2	ASSLTGVSPLH
NA	13	TRBV9	ASSVDGTIYNEQF
NA	16	TRBV20-1	SASIAGGPSGFLETQY
NA	14	TRBV7-9	ASSSPRVGDSYEQY
NA	15	TRBV18	ASSFSSPGFNNSPLH
NA	12	TRBV7-9	ASSDPGLLNEQF
once	12	TRBV9	ASTRGLSTDTQY
NA	16	TRBV3-1/TRBV3-2	ASSQPGLARYYQETQY
once	12	TRBV6-5	ASSRQGALSEQY
NA	11	TRBV12-3/TRBV12-4	ASNEGAHTEAF
NA	11	TRBV5-6	ASRAPGVHTQY
NA	13	TRBV4-3	ASSPGVAGGKTQY
NA	12	TRBV25-1	ASSDGRGRNEQF
NA	11	TRBV27	ASSPTVWSEQY
NA	13	TRBV3-1/TRBV3-2	ASSQDRSRQETQY
NA	16	TRBV27	ASSLHYPSGIQGGELF
once	12	TRBV6-5	ASLPQGAHYGYT
NA	18	TRBV3-1/TRBV3-2	ASSQDGVKRELPKTYEQY
NA	9	TRBV5-1	ASSLRGEQF
NA	13	TRBV27	ASSWARRETDTQY
once	13	TRBV4-3	ASSQDPPSGNEQF
few	11	TRBV7-9	ASSLGQNQPQH
NA	11	TRBV19	ASGTGGTDTQY
NA	13	TRBV5-1	ASSFRREERSTQY
NA	12	TRBV7-3	ASSPGTSRNEQF